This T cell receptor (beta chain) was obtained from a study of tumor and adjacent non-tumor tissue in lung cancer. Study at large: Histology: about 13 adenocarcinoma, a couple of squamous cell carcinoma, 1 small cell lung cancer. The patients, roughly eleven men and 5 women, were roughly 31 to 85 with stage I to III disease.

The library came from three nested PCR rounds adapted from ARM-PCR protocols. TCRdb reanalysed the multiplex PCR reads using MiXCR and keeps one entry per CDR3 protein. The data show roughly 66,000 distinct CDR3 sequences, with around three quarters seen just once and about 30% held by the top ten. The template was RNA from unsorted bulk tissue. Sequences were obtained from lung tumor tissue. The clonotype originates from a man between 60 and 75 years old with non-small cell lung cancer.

The CDR3 DNA reads TGTGCCAGCAGCTTAGAGGAGGGGGGAGGGGTTAATCGCAATGAGCAGTTCTTC. It yields the protein CASSLEEGGGVNRNEQFF. The rearrangement uses TRBV7-9 and TRBJ2-1, with D possibly TRBD2 on 7 matching bases. CDR1 is SEHNR, CDR2 FQNEAQ, per germline (reference sequence). V was cut by 1 base and J by 6 bases, with 22 bases left in between. This CDR3 region has 18 residues.